This entry lists 19 T cell receptor beta chains sequenced from one sample in a study of cytomegalovirus exposure and HLA in healthy donors. 13 Jbeta primers and 60 Vbeta primers were used for the PCR. Profiling relied on immunoSEQ multiplex PCR, and the TCRdb table lists in-frame clones only, not all of them. Of 130,000 or so clones listed, 75% to 85% are singletons. Sequencing used PBMCs. The receptors originated from a woman aged 40-49 years in good health and CMV-seronegative.

This clone has only a few counts. This chain connects TRBV4-3 to TRBJ2-1, with 8 bases aligning to TRBD2. Germline V gene sequence: CDR1 LGHNA, CDR2 YSLEER. V shed 1 base, J shed 8 bases, and the junction held 7 bases outside the gene matches. The CDR3 contains 15 residues. CDR3: CASSQGSGVSDEQFF. The CDR3 DNA is TGCGCCAGCAGCCAAGGTAGCGGGGTCTCGGATGAGCAGTTCTTC.

This clone was seen more than once but under ten times. This chain uses TRBV19 with TRBJ1-5; a weak D match, TRBD1 (6 bases). The CDR3 sequence is 14 residues long. The ends were cut back, 5 bases at V and 3 bases at J, with 11 bases in the middle. CDR1 and CDR2 from the germline V gene are LNHDA and SQIVND (reference sequence). The CDR3 protein is CASSPTGTNQPQHF. DNA of the CDR3: TGTGCCAGTAGTCCTACAGGGACCAATCAGCCCCAGCATTTT.

This clone has a handful of counts. This rearrangement joins TRBV6-4 to TRBJ1-1; 7 bases line up with TRBD1. Germline trimming cut 2 bases from V and 1 base from J; bases unmatched to any gene: 1. The CDR3 extends over 14 amino acids. Germline V gene data show CDR1 as MRHNA and CDR2 as SNTAGT. Here the CDR3 reads CASSDRDRNTEAFF. The CDR3 DNA is TGTGCCAGCAGTGACCGGGACAGGAACACTGAAGCTTTCTTT.

The rearrangement uses TRBV5-4 and TRBJ1-4; 7 nucleotides align to TRBD1. Per the germline V gene, CDR1 is SGHNT and CDR2 is YYREEE (reference sequence). The CDR3 consists of 16 residues. V lost 0 bases and J lost 0; bases outside the gene matches: 2. CDR3 sequence: CASSLGTGATNEKLFF. The CDR3 DNA reads as TGTGCCAGCAGCTTGGGGACAGGAGCAACTAATGAAAAACTGTTTTTT.

This rearrangement joins TRBV29-1 to TRBJ1-1; a possible D gene is TRBD1 (5 bases). In germline, CDR1 is SQVTM, CDR2 ANQGSEA. CDR3 length: 18 residues. Trimming took 4 bases from V and 1 from J, leaving 25 bases between them. The CDR3 DNA is TGCAGCGTTGTTAGGGGTGGTTGGGGGGTTCCGCCGAACACTGAAGCTTTCTTT. Its translation: CSVVRGGWGVPPNTEAFF.

The chain carries TRBV25-1 and TRBJ2-2; D is unresolved. The CDR3 consists of 14 residues. The germline gives CDR1 MGHDK, CDR2 SYGVNS. Trimming shortened V by 6 bases and J by 6 bases, and 14 bases separated the two germline ends. The CDR3 nucleotides are TGTGCCAGCAGGACAATCCAGGTCCCCGGGGAGCTGTTTTTT. Translating it yields CASRTIQVPGELFF.

J is TRBJ1-4 and V is TRBV7-8, with D uncertain. V was trimmed by 1 base and J by 8 bases, leaving 17 bases between them. The CDR3 loop spans 16 amino acids. Per germline, CDR1 SGHVS and CDR2 FQNEAQ. Here the CDR3 DNA reads TGTGCCAGCAGCTTAGGATTCGGTAGTTCCCCCGAAAAACTGTTTTTT. Translating gives CASSLGFGSSPEKLFF.

The V call is TRBV9, the J call TRBJ2-7; no definite D call. The CDR3 has 14 amino acids. Germline-derived CDR1 and CDR2 are SGDLS and YYNGEE. V dropped 0 bases and J dropped 0 bases, with 7 bases sitting between them. CDR3 region: CASSVDMSSYEQYF. CDR3 nucleotides: TGTGCCAGCAGCGTAGATATGAGCTCCTACGAGCAGTACTTC. The full variable domain, completed using reference TRBV9 and TRBJ2-7, is DSGVTQTPKHLITATGQRVTLRCSPRSGDLSVYWYQQSLDQGLQFLIQYYNGEERAKGNILERFSAQQFPDLHSELNLSSLELGDSALYFCASSVDMSSYEQYFGPGTRLTVT.

V usage is TRBV7-9 and J usage is TRBJ1-2; D is uncertain. Trimming cost V 3 bases and J 5 bases, with 7 bases left between them. The CDR3 sequence is 12 residues long. Germline CDR1 SEHNR, CDR2 FQNEAQ (reference sequence). The CDR3 loop is CASSFTEYGYTF. Here the CDR3 DNA reads TGTGCCAGCAGCTTCACTGAGTATGGCTACACCTTC.

This rearrangement joins TRBV5-1 to TRBJ1-2, with a weak D call TRBD1 (6 bases). The CDR3 contains 13 residues. Trimming took off 0 bases at V and 6 bases at J, with 9 bases between the two ends. Germline V gives CDR1 SGHRS, CDR2 YFSETQ. CDR3 DNA: TGCGCCAGCAGCTTGGACAGGGACCATGGCTACACCTTC. Its protein product is CASSLDRDHGYTF.

V usage is TRBV5-1 and J usage is TRBJ1-3, with 8 nucleotides matching TRBD1. The CDR3 covers 15 residues. The V gene's germline CDR1 is SGHRS and CDR2 YFSETQ. Germline trimming cut 4 bases from V and 2 bases from J; bases unmatched to any gene: 5. CDR3 amino acids: CASSESQGAGNTIYF. The CDR3 DNA follows: TGCGCCAGCAGCGAATCACAGGGGGCTGGAAACACCATATATTTT.

This sequence joins TRBV6-5 and TRBJ1-1; D is perhaps TRBD1 (5 bases). The CDR3 spans 13 residues. V lost 6 bases and J 4 bases, leaving 12 bases between the germline ends. Germline values: CDR1 MNHEY, CDR2 SVGAGI. This CDR3 reads CASSRSGGTEAFF. In DNA form, the CDR3 reads TGTGCCAGCAGCCGGTCGGGGGGCACTGAAGCTTTCTTT.

The chain carries TRBV6-1 and TRBJ2-3; D remains ambiguous. Between the trimmed V and J ends, which lost 7 bases and 2 bases, there was a span of 7 bases. The CDR3 runs 12 residues. CDR1 is MNHNS, CDR2 SASEGT, per germline. CDR3: CASTLSTDTQYF. The DNA of the CDR3 is TGTGCCAGCACTTTGTCCACAGATACGCAGTATTTT.

This chain links TRBV6-5 with TRBJ2-2; D uncertain. The CDR3 length is 15 residues. Germline-derived CDR1 and CDR2 are MNHEY and SVGAGI. V gave up 0 bases and J gave up 3 bases, with 8 bases separating them. CDR3 sequence (DNA): TGTGCCAGCAGTTACTCGATGCGGTACACCGGGGAGCTGTTTTTT. Translation: CASSYSMRYTGELFF.

The rearrangement links TRBV27 to TRBJ1-1; TRBD1 aligns across 8 bases. The V segment lost 6 bases and the J segment 7 bases; nucleotides outside the gene matches: 16. Per germline, CDR1 MNHEY and CDR2 SMNVEV (reference sequence). This CDR3 spans 16 amino acids. The chain's CDR3 is CASSPLAGTGKSEAFF. CDR3 DNA sequence: TGTGCCAGCAGCCCTTTGGCCGGGACAGGCAAAAGTGAAGCTTTCTTT.

The chain is built from TRBV6-4 and TRBJ2-7; 9 bases map to TRBD2. The V segment lost 5 bases and the J segment 6 bases; nucleotides outside the gene matches: 11. Germline CDR1 MRHNA, CDR2 SNTAGT. The CDR3 sequence is 15 residues long. CDR3 sequence: CASSPRAGGPAEQYF. In DNA form, the CDR3 reads TGTGCCAGCAGTCCCAGGGCGGGGGGGCCGGCCGAGCAGTACTTC.

The genes are TRBV4-1 and TRBJ2-7; D ambiguous. Trimming took 2 bases from V and 0 from J, leaving 5 bases between them. The CDR3 consists of 13 residues. The germline V gene has CDR1 MGHRA and CDR2 YSYEKL. The CDR3 DNA is TGCGCCAGCAGCCAACTGAGCTCCTACGAGCAGTACTTC. It is translated as CASSQLSSYEQYF.

The V and J genes are TRBV4-1 and TRBJ1-1; 9 bases line up with TRBD1. The CDR3 covers 15 residues. CDR1 is MGHRA and CDR2 is YSYEKL in the germline V gene. J lost 6 bases, V lost 1 base, and 6 bases had no gene match. DNA for the CDR3: TGCGCCAGCAGCCAAGGGAACAGGGGGCTGGCTGAAGCTTTCTTT. Translating gives CASSQGNRGLAEAFF.

Written as DNA, the CDR3 is TGTGCCAGCAGCCAAACGGGGGGGCCGATGTACAATGAGCAGTTCTTC. Translating gives CASSQTGGPMYNEQFF. This rearrangement joins TRBV14 to TRBJ2-1, with 8 bases aligning to TRBD2. This CDR3 contains 16 residues. The V segment lost 2 bases and the J segment 4 bases; nucleotides outside the gene matches: 7. Germline V gives CDR1 SGHDN, CDR2 FVKESK.